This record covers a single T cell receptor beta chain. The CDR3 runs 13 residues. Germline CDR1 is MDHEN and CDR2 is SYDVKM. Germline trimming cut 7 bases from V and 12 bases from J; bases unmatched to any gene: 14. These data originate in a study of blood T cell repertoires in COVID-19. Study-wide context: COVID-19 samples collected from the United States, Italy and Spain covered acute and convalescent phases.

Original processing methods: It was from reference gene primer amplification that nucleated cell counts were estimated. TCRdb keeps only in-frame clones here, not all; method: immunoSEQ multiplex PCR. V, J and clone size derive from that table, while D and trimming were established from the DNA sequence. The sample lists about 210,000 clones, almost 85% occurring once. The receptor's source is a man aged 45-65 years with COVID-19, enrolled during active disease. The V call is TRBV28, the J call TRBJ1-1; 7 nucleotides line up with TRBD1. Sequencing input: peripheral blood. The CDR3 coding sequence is TGTGCCAGCAAGACGGGACAGCTCACTGAGCCTTTCTTT. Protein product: CASKTGQLTEPFF.